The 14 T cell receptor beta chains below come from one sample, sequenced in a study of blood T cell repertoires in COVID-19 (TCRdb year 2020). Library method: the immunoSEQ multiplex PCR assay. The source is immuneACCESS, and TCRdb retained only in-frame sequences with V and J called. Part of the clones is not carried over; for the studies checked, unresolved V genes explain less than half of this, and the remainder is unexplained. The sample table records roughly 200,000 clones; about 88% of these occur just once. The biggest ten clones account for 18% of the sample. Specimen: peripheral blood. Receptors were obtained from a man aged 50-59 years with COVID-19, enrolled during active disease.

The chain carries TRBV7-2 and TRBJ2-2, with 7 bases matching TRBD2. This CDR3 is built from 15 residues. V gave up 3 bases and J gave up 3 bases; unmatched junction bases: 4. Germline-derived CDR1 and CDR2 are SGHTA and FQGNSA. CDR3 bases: TGTGCCAGCAGCTTGCGGGGGATGGACACCGGGGAGCTGTTTTTT. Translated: CASSLRGMDTGELFF. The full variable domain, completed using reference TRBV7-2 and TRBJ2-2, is GAGVSQSPSNKVTEKGKDVELRCDPISGHTALYWYRQSLGQGLEFLIYFQGNSAPDKSGLPSDRFSAERTGGSVSTLTIQRTQQEDSAVYLCASSLRGMDTGELFFGEGSRLTVL.

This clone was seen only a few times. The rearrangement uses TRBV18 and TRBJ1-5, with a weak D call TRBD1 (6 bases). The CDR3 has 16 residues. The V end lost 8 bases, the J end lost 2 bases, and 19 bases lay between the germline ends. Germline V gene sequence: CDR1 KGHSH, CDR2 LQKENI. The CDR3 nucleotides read TGTGCCAGCGCAGCGGGGGCAAGCCTCGGCAATCAGCCCCAGCATTTT. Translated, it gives CASAAGASLGNQPQHF. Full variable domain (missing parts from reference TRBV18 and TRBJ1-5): NAGVMQNPRHLVRRRGQEARLRCSPMKGHSHVYWYRQLPEEGLKFMVYLQKENIIDESGMPKERFSAEFPKEGPSILRIQQVVRGDSAAYFCASAAGASLGNQPQHFGDGTRLSIL.

The CDR3 here is CATSVPVNTEAFF. As DNA, the CDR3 is TGTGCCACCAGTGTCCCAGTGAACACTGAAGCTTTCTTT. The genes are TRBV24-1 and TRBJ1-1; D remains ambiguous. Between the trimmed V and J ends, which lost 5 bases and 0 bases, there was a span of 6 bases. The V gene's germline CDR1 is KGHDR and CDR2 SFDVKD. This CDR3 contains 13 residues.

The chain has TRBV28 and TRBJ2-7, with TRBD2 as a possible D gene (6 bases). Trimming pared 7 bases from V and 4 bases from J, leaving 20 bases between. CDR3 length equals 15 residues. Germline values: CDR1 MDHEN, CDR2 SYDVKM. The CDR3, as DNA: TGTGCCAGCAAGACCGCCGGGGGTCTTGAATACGAGCAGTACTTC. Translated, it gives CASKTAGGLEYEQYF. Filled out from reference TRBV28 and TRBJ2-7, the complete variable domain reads DVKVTQSSRYLVKRTGEKVFLECVQDMDHENMFWYRQDPGLGLRLIYFSYDVKMKEKGDIPEGYSVSREKKERFSLILESASTNQTSMYLCASKTAGGLEYEQYFGPGTRLTVT.

The CDR3 DNA sequence: TGTGCCAGCAGTTCCTCCCGCGGTCTAAACACAGATACGCAGTATTTT. It specifies CASSSSRGLNTDTQYF. The rearrangement uses TRBV28 and TRBJ2-3; D not resolved. The CDR3 consists of 16 residues. Trimming stripped 4 bases from V and 2 bases from J, with 16 bases between. Germline V CDR1 and CDR2: MDHEN, SYDVKM.

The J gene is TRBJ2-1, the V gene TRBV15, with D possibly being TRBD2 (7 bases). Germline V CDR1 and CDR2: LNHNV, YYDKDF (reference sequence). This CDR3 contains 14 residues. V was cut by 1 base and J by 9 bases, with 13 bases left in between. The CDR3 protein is CATSRAGGRFEQFF. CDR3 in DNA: TGTGCCACCAGCAGAGCCGGGGGGCGGTTTGAGCAGTTCTTC.

The CDR3 DNA reads TGCGCCAGCAGCCAAGGGCTAGCGGGAGGGCCAGGAGATACGCAGTATTTT. Its protein product is CASSQGLAGGPGDTQYF. The V gene is TRBV4-1, the J gene TRBJ2-3, with TRBD2 matching over 12 bases. The junction had 7 bases not matched to a gene; V was cut back by 1 base and J by 5 bases. CDR1 MGHRA and CDR2 YSYEKL come from the germline V gene. The CDR3 runs to 17 residues.

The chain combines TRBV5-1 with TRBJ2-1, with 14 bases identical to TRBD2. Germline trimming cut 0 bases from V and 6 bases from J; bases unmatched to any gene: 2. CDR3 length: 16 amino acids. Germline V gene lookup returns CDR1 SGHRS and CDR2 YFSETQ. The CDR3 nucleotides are TGCGCCAGCAGCTTGGGACTAGCGGGAGGGGGCAATGAGCAGTTCTTC. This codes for CASSLGLAGGGNEQFF.

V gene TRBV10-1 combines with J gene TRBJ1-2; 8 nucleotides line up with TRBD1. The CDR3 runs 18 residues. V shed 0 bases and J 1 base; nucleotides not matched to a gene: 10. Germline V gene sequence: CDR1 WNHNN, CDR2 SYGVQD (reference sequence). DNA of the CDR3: TGCGCCAGCAGTGAGTCGGGGACAGGATCTCCCTATAACTATGGCTACACCTTC. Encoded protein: CASSESGTGSPYNYGYTF.

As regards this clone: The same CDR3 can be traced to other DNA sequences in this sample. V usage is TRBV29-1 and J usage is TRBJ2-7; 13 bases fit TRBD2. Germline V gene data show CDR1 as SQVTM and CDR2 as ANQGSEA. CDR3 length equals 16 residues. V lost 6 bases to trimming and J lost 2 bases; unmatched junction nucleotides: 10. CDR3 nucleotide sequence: TGCAGCGTCTATAATCCCGGACTAGCGGGAGCCTACGAGCAGTACTTC. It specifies CSVYNPGLAGAYEQYF.

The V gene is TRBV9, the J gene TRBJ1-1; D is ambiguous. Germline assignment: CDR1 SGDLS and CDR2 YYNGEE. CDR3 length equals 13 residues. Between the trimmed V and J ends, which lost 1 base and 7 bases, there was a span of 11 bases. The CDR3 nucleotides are TGTGCCAGCAGCGTATCGCCAGGAGGTGAAGCTTTCTTT. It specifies CASSVSPGGEAFF.

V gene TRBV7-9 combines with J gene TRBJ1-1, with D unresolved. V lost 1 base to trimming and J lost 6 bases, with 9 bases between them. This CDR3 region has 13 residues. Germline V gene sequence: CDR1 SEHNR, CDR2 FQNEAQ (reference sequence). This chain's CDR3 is CASSLEEWAEAFF. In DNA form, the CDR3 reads TGTGCCAGCAGCTTAGAGGAGTGGGCTGAAGCTTTCTTT.

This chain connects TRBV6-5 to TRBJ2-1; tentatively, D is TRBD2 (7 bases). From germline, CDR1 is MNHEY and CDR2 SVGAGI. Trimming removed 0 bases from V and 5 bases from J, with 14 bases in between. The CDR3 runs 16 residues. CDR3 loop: CASSYSLWGGHNEQFF. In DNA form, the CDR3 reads TGTGCCAGCAGTTACTCTCTGTGGGGGGGCCACAATGAGCAGTTCTTC.

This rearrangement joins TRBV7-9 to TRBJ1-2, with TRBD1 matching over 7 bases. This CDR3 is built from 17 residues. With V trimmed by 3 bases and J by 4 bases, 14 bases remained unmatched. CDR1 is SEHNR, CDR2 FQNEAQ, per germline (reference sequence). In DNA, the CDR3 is TGTGCCAGCAGCTTTTACCGGGACAGAAGTATTAGCTATGGCTACACCTTC. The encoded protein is CASSFYRDRSISYGYTF.